This T cell receptor (beta chain) comes out of a study of low-dose radiotherapy and immunotherapy resistance in tumors. Study-wide background: Every two weeks, cyclophosphamide 200 mg/m2 was infused one day before radiation plus immunotherapy.

As for time point: before trial treatment. The treatment that donors received included nivolumab, ipilimumab, aspirin, low-dose cyclophosphamide and low-dose radiotherapy. Covering alpha and beta chains, TRAV- and TRBV-specific primers were used for the first-strand cDNA. With a V-primer adapter and a constant-region primer, TCRs were amplified for roughly 18 PCR cycles. After the mRNA was isolated, it was amplified using in vitro transcription. Each CDR3 protein is one row after TCRdb ran MiXCR on the reads. The table shows tens of thousands of distinct CDR3 sequences, with around a quarter occurring only once. The germline gives CDR1 MGHRA, CDR2 YSYEKL. V gave up 3 bases and J gave up 8 bases, with 17 bases separating them. The CDR3 totals 16 residues. This clonotype was seen ten or more times.

The sample here was PBMCs, taken before treatment. This chain connects TRBV4-1 to TRBJ1-6; unclear D gene. The sequence was collected from a male donor with rectosigmoid adenocarcinoma. CDR3 amino acids: CASSQGRGAEDSPLHF. DNA of the CDR3: TGCGCCAGCAGCCAGGGGAGAGGCGCTGAGGATTCACCCCTCCACTTT.